Here is one T cell receptor beta chain with its context. Its target is not known. No DNA is given; TCRdb re-called the 5' RACE reads and lists each CDR3 protein once. The sample totals about 210,000 distinct CDR3 sequences. This entry belongs to a study of monozygotic twins with inflammatory bowel disease. Study-level results: No discrimination was achieved between different T cell subtypes.

This CDR3 is built from 15 residues. In germline, CDR1 is SGHTA, CDR2 FQGTGA. J is TRBJ2-7 and V is TRBV7-3; TCRdb indicates TRBD2, and absent DNA this call remains unverified. The sequenced material came from blood. This clonotype originated in a human donor with ulcerative colitis or Crohn's disease, or a healthy co-twin of an affected twin (not recorded which). Here the CDR3 reads CASSLGRGASYEQYF.